The clone carrying this T cell receptor (beta chain) has just a few counts. A library of TCRbeta sequences, prepared with unique molecular identifiers, was generated. MiXCR, run by TCRdb on the PCR reads, gives a single entry per CDR3 protein. Here the sample spans 250,000 to 400,000 distinct CDR3 sequences, around 25% being singletons. The entry originates in a study of T-cell reconstitution after alpha-beta-depleted transplantation in children. With 1 base clipped from V and 4 bases from J, the junction kept 9 bases outside the gene matches. The CDR3 runs to 17 residues. The germline gives CDR1 LNHNV, CDR2 YYDKDF (reference sequence).

This chain links TRBV15 with TRBJ1-1; 10 positions match TRBD1. The clonotype comes from a male patient between 10 and 17 years old who had a stem cell transplant for acute lymphoblastic leukemia, so the T cells may come from the graft donor. The sequencing used PBMCs, mostly from graft donor cells, collected 180 days after TCRalphabeta/CD19-depleted stem cell transplant. The CDR3 nucleotides are TGTGCCACCAGCAGAGTGGGGACAGGGGCGACGGTCACTGAAGCTTTCTTT. Translation gives CATSRVGTGATVTEAFF.